The sequence of this TCR beta chain was determined in a study of blood T cells in healthy people across ages. Study conclusions and caveats: Per million T cells, TCR beta diversity dropped about linearly as age rose.

PCR was performed a second time for roughly 6 to 12 cycles using a sample-barcoded 5' primer and a J-beta primer mix. All samples gave at least 2.5 million CDR3-containing paired-end reads. TCRdb re-called the 5' RACE reads with MiXCR, one entry per CDR3 protein. The sample includes about 1.6 million distinct CDR3 sequences, about 32% of them seen just once. About this clonotype: What it binds is not known.

The V and J ends lost 5 bases and 0 bases, in that order; junction bases with no gene match: 7. Germline loops: CDR1 SQVTM, CDR2 ANQGSEA. The CDR3 runs 17 residues. Every donor provided 9.5 to 10 milliliters of peripheral blood. At least 7 million PBMCs were isolated per sample. The source of this sequence is a woman aged 25 to 39 in good health. V and J are TRBV29-1 and TRBJ2-7, with 16 bases identical to TRBD2. Sequenced: blood. CDR3 bases: TGCAGCGTTACGGATGGGACTAGCGGGGGGGCCTCCTACGAGCAGTACTTC. Translated: CSVTDGTSGGASYEQYF.